A single sample gave rise to the 8 T cell receptor beta chains below, sequenced in a study of CD8 T cells in ankylosing spondylitis. Their antigens remain unidentified. Study results and caveats: Within ankylosing spondylitis blood, a TCR beta motif made up of eight or nine highly homologous variants appeared to be characteristic.

From the 5' RACE reads, TCRdb called clonotypes with MiXCR, one entry per CDR3 protein. The sample includes tens of thousands of distinct CDR3 sequences, around 8.3% seen only once; the top ten take 30%. The sequenced sample was blood, either unsorted or a sorted T cell fraction (not recorded which). The receptors originated from a male donor with ankylosing spondylitis.

This clonotype appeared a few times. The chain links TRBV12-3 or TRBV12-4 to TRBJ2-1, with D hard to call. Trimming removed 0 bases at V and 4 bases at J, with 7 bases between. The CDR3 loop spans 14 amino acids. The CDR3 here is CASSLATDYNEQFF. The DNA of the CDR3 is TGTGCCAGCAGTTTAGCCACAGATTACAATGAGCAGTTCTTC.

Ten or more counts support this clonotype. The chain combines TRBV29-1 with TRBJ1-2; D might be TRBD1 (6 bases). The CDR3 totals 16 residues. Germline CDR1 and CDR2: SQVTM and ANQGSEA. The V end lost 3 bases, the J end lost 2 bases, and 19 bases lay between the germline ends. CDR3 residues: CSVDKGAGEGNYGYTF. The CDR3 DNA reads as TGCAGCGTTGATAAAGGGGCAGGGGAAGGGAACTATGGCTACACCTTC.

The chain is built from TRBV10-1 and TRBJ2-5; D may be TRBD2 (5 bases). Germline assignment: CDR1 WNHNN and CDR2 SYGVQD (reference sequence). V lost 3 bases and J 1 base, leaving 9 bases between the germline ends. The CDR3 runs to 14 residues. CDR3 DNA sequence: TGCGCCAGCAGTGAAACGGGATCCCAAGAGACCCAGTACTTC. It specifies CASSETGSQETQYF.

The rearrangement links TRBV6-4 to TRBJ1-5, with 7 bases identical to TRBD1. The CDR3 is 13 amino acids. CDR1 is MRHNA and CDR2 is SNTAGT in the germline V gene. The ends lost 1 base at V and 7 bases at J; junction bases unmatched: 1. Here the CDR3 reads CASSDYRGQPQHF. The CDR3 DNA reads as TGTGCCAGCAGTGACTACAGGGGACAGCCCCAGCATTTT.

This clonotype appeared many times. The V call is TRBV6-2 or TRBV6-3, the J call TRBJ2-2, with 7 positions matching TRBD2. This CDR3 spans 14 amino acids. V lost 2 bases, J lost 9 bases, and 6 bases stayed unmatched. CDR1 is MNHEY, CDR2 SVGEGT, per germline. The CDR3 nucleotides read TGTGCCAGCAGTTACACTAGCGAAAGAAGGGAGCTGTTTTTT. Residues: CASSYTSERRELFF.

This clonotype showed up many times. This chain links TRBV4-1 with TRBJ2-1; no clear D. This CDR3 has 18 residues. V was trimmed by 0 bases and J by 8 bases, leaving 23 bases between them. Germline assignment: CDR1 MGHRA and CDR2 YSYEKL. The CDR3: CASSQELWYETDGHEQFF. The CDR3 nucleotides read TGCGCCAGCAGCCAAGAGTTGTGGTATGAGACGGATGGCCATGAGCAGTTCTTC.

The sample holds many counts of this clonotype. The chain is built from TRBV5-5 and TRBJ2-7; 9 nucleotides agree with TRBD1. The ends lost 2 bases at V and 3 bases at J; junction bases unmatched: 3. Germline V gene data show CDR1 as SGHKS and CDR2 as YYEKEE (reference sequence). The CDR3 runs 14 residues. The CDR3 region has the DNA TGTGCCAGCAGCTTCTGGACAGGGGACTACGAGCAGTACTTC. This sequence encodes CASSFWTGDYEQYF.

The chain carries TRBV7-9 and TRBJ1-4; D may be TRBD1 (5 bases). CDR1 is SEHNR and CDR2 is FQNEAQ in the germline V gene (reference sequence). V dropped 5 bases and J dropped 8 bases, with 21 bases sitting between them. The CDR3 sequence is 16 residues long. For the CDR3, the DNA is TGTGCCAGCAGCCCCTCTCGTTGGGGGATGCAGGAAAAACTGTTTTTT. It specifies CASSPSRWGMQEKLFF.